The clone carrying this T cell receptor beta chain was counted ten times or more. The target antigen is unknown. The data were obtained in a study of T cells in Graves' hyperthyroidism and ophthalmopathy. The CDR3 runs 16 residues. With V trimmed by 6 bases and J by 4 bases, 8 bases remained unmatched. The germline CDR1 and CDR2 sequences are LGHDT and YNNKEL (reference sequence). Study-wide results and caveats: The blood repertoire included most of the expanded thyroid clonotypes above 0.001. Ophthalmopathy got predicted by the model a median about 6.7 months before its onset.

It was RNA transcripts that yielded the amplified TCR beta CDR3 regions. RT-PCR in the first round (using the HTBI primer set) targeted the TCR CDR3. MiXCR, applied by TCRdb to the multiplex PCR reads, yields one record per CDR3 protein. The table includes more than 550,000 distinct CDR3 sequences, around 20% detected once. Not enrolled were patients with uncontrolled infection, other autoimmune disease, pregnancy or lactation. Sequencing was performed on blood. The clonotype was recovered from a woman aged 45-65 years with Graves' hyperthyroidism that later progressed to Graves' ophthalmopathy. The chain combines TRBV3-1 with TRBJ2-1, with 11 bases fitting TRBD2. The CDR3, as DNA: TGTGCCAGCAGACTGACTGGGACTAGCGGATACAATGAGCAGTTCTTC. This sequence encodes CASRLTGTSGYNEQFF.